This T cell receptor beta chain was sequenced during a study of cytomegalovirus exposure and HLA in healthy donors. CDR3 size: 16 residues. Germline V gene sequence: CDR1 LNHDA, CDR2 SQIVND (reference sequence). Trimming removed 1 base from V and 1 base from J, with 11 bases in between. General study points: CMV serostatus alone was available as immune exposure information. A later analysis appeared to link common viral pathogens to several of the most significant clusters. Analysis was carried out at a later point, and it linked a missense DCLRE1C variant to TCR beta V- and J-gene trimming. Near-uniform donor sequencing depth was presumed by presence/absence analyses.

In its sample, this clone was seen a few times. Its specificity is not known. The PCR ran on 60 Vbeta and 13 Jbeta primers. Some clones are missing from TCRdb's copy, which holds only in-frame ones; the method was immunoSEQ multiplex PCR. The sample shows 150,000 to 170,000 clones, around 79% of them seen only once. The receptor comes from a man in his thirties or forties in good health and CMV-seropositive. Sequenced: PBMCs. V and J are TRBV19 and TRBJ2-4; possibly TRBD1 for D (6 bases). CDR3 coding DNA: TGTGCCAGTAGTATAGTCAACAGGGAGGCCAAAAACATTCAGTACTTC. Translated, it gives CASSIVNREAKNIQYF.